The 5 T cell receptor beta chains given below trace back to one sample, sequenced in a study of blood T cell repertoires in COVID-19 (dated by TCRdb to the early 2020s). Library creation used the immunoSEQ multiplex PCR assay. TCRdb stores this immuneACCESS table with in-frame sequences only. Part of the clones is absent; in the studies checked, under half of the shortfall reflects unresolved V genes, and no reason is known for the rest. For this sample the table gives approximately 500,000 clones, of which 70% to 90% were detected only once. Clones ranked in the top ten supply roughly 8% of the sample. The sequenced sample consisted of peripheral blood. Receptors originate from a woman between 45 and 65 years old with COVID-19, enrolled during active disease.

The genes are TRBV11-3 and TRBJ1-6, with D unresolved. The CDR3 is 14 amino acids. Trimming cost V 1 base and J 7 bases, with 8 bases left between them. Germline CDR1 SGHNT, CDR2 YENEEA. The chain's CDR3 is CASSLAGYNSPLHF. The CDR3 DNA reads TGTGCCAGCAGCTTAGCGGGTTACAATTCACCCCTCCACTTT. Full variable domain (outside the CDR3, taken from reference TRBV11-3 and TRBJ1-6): EAGVVQSPRYKIIEKKQPVAFWCNPISGHNTLYWYLQNLGQGPELLIRYENEEAVDDSQLPKDRFSAERLKGVDSTLKIQPAELGDSAVYLCASSLAGYNSPLHFGNGTRLTVT.

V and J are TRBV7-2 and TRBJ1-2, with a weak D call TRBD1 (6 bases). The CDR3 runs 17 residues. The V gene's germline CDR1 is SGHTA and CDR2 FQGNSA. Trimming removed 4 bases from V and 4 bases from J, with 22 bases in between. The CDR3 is CASSSGGAGVYIYGYTF. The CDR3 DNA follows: TGTGCCAGCAGCTCTGGGGGCGCAGGCGTCTACATCTATGGCTACACCTTC.

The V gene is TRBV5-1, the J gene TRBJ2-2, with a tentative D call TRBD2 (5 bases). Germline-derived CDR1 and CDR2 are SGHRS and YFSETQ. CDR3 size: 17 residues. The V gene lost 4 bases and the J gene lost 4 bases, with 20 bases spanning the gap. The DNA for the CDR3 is TGCGCCAGCAGCCTACGGTTGCGAGGGCGAAGCACCGGGGAGCTGTTTTTT. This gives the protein CASSLRLRGRSTGELFF.

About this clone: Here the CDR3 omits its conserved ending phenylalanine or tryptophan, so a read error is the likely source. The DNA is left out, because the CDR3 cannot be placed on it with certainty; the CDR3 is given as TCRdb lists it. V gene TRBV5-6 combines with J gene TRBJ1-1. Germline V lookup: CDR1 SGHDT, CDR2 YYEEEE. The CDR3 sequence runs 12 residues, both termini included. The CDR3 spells CASSLGLNSFLV.

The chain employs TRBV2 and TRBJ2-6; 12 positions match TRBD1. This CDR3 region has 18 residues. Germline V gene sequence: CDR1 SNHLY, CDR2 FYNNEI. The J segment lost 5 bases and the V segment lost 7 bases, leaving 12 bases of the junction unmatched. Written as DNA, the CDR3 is TGTGCCAGCATAGGGGGCGGGACAGGGGGCCTCCGGGCCAACGTCCTGACTTTC. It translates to CASIGGGTGGLRANVLTF.